This T cell receptor (beta chain) was recovered during a study of shared clonotypes between healthy human individuals. CD45RA+ naive and CD45RA-negative memory subsets were separated from CD4+ cells. Trimming stripped 0 bases from V and 1 base from J, with 6 bases between. The V gene's germline CDR1 is KGHSH and CDR2 LQKENI. The CDR3 length is 15 residues. The table came from immunoSEQ multiplex PCR; TCRdb's copy has only in-frame clones and leaves some out. The sample gives about 960,000 clones, approximately 80% of which show up once; roughly 1.5% is in the top ten. This chain uses TRBV18 with TRBJ2-2, with no clear D. The receptor was derived from a man aged 18 to 35 in good health. The sequencing input was memory CD4+ T cells sorted from blood. The subset is: CD45RA-negative fraction. The chain's CDR3 is CASSPPSKNTGELFF. CDR3 bases: TGTGCCAGCTCACCACCGTCCAAGAACACCGGGGAGCTGTTTTTT.